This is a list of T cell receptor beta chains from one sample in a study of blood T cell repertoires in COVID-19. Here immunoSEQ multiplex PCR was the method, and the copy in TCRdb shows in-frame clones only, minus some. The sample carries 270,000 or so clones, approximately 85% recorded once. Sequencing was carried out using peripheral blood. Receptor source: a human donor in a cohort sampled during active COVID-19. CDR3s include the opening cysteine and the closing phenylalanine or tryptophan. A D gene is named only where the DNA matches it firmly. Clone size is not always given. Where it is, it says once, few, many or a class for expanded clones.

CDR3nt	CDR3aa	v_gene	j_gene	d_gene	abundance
TGTGCCAGCAGCCCCATCCAATCAGATACGCAGTATTTT	CASSPIQSDTQYF	TRBV3-1/TRBV3-2	TRBJ2-3	NA	NA
TGTGCCAGCAGTTACTCCCCGGGGAGCTACAATGAGCAGTTCTTC	CASSYSPGSYNEQFF	TRBV6-5	TRBJ2-1	NA	once
TGTGCCAGCTCACCAGGGACAGGGGGTAATCAGCCCCAGCATTTT	CASSPGTGGNQPQHF	TRBV18	TRBJ1-5	TRBD1	NA
TGTGCCAGCAGTAACGGACGGACAGGTCGACAGTTCTTC	CASSNGRTGRQFF	TRBV5-6	TRBJ2-1	TRBD1	NA
TGTGCCAGCAGCAGATATCTAGCGGGGGATTCCTACAATGAGCAGTTCTTC	CASSRYLAGDSYNEQFF	TRBV28	TRBJ2-1	TRBD2	NA
TGTGCCAGCTCTTCAGGTGGGAACATTCAGTACTTC	CASSSGGNIQYF	TRBV18	TRBJ2-4	NA	once
TGTGCCAGCAGCCCCACCCCAGGGCAGGGCAGGAAAAACATTCAGTACTTC	CASSPTPGQGRKNIQYF	TRBV14	TRBJ2-4	NA	NA
TGTGCCAGCAGTCCCTGGACAGACTACGAGCAGTACTTC	CASSPWTDYEQYF	TRBV27	TRBJ2-7	NA	once
TGTGCCAGCAGCCTAGGCCCCCAGTCCTACGAGCAGTACTTC	CASSLGPQSYEQYF	TRBV6-5	TRBJ2-7	NA	NA
TGTGCCAGCAGTATAAGGCCACTAGCGGGATACAATGAGCAGTTCTTC	CASSIRPLAGYNEQFF	TRBV5-8	TRBJ2-1	TRBD2	NA
TGTGCCAGCTCAGCGGGGACAGGGGGTTACGGGCCCCAGCATTTT	CASSAGTGGYGPQHF	TRBV19	TRBJ1-5	TRBD1	NA
TGCAGCGTTGACCCGCAGGGGGCTTTCTATGGCTACACCTTC	CSVDPQGAFYGYTF	TRBV29-1	TRBJ1-2	TRBD1	NA
TGTGCCAGCAGCTTCGGCGGGACAGAGACCTACGAGCAGTACTTC	CASSFGGTETYEQYF	TRBV7-9	TRBJ2-7	NA	NA
TGTGCCAGCAGAGCGGGTCCCGGGAATGAGCAGTTCTTC	CASRAGPGNEQFF	TRBV2	TRBJ2-1	NA	once
TGTGCCAGCAGCCGAGGGAGCGCGGATACGCAGTATTTT	CASSRGSADTQYF	TRBV3-1/TRBV3-2	TRBJ2-3	NA	NA